These 9 T cell receptor beta chains were all obtained from the same sample, sequenced in a study of cytomegalovirus exposure and HLA in healthy donors. With 60 Vbeta and 13 Jbeta primers, the PCR was carried out. Data came from immunoSEQ multiplex PCR; TCRdb stores just in-frame clones and leaves some out. The data show over 150,000 clones, 80% to 90% seen once. The sample was PBMCs. The receptors here all came from a woman aged 30 to 39 in good health and CMV-seropositive.

This clone was seen only a few times. The chain couples TRBV30 to TRBJ2-5, with D possibly being TRBD1 (6 bases). This CDR3 comprises 13 residues. Germline-derived CDR1 and CDR2 are GTSNPN and SVGIG (reference sequence). The V end lost 4 bases, the J end lost 5 bases, and 14 bases lay between the germline ends. The CDR3, as DNA: TGTGCCTGGACTACAGGGAATTGGGAGACCCAGTACTTC. This codes for CAWTTGNWETQYF. Using reference TRBV30 and TRBJ2-5 for the parts outside the CDR3, the full variable domain is SQTIHQWPATLVQPVGSPLSLECTVEGTSNPNLYWYRQAAGRGLQLLFYSVGIGQISSEVPQNLSASRPQDRQFILSSKKLLLSDSGFYLCAWTTGNWETQYFGPGTRLLVL.

The chain uses TRBV28 and TRBJ2-7; 9 bases are shared with TRBD1. The CDR3 runs 13 residues. Germline V CDR1 and CDR2: MDHEN, SYDVKM. Trimming at V came to 7 bases and at J to 11 bases, leaving 12 bases not matched to a gene. The CDR3 DNA is TGTGCCAGCATCAAGGCGGGGACAGGGATGAAGTACTTC. Translated: CASIKAGTGMKYF.

This chain uses TRBV15 with TRBJ2-4, with D possibly TRBD2 on 5 matching bases. V lost 5 bases and J lost 7, with 9 bases in between. Germline V gene data show CDR1 as LNHNV and CDR2 as YYDKDF (reference sequence). The CDR3 runs to 12 residues. CDR3 loop: CATSGTRNIQYF. As DNA, the CDR3 is TGTGCCACCAGCGGCACTAGGAACATTCAGTACTTC.

The V gene is TRBV5-1, the J gene TRBJ1-2; a weak D match, TRBD1 (5 bases). The CDR3 loop spans 13 amino acids. In germline, CDR1 is SGHRS, CDR2 YFSETQ. The V end lost 2 bases, the J end lost 4 bases, and 9 bases lay between the germline ends. The CDR3 spells CASSFDTGYGYTF. Written as DNA, the CDR3 is TGCGCCAGCAGCTTCGACACAGGCTATGGCTACACCTTC.

This clone was seen only once. The chain has TRBV5-1 and TRBJ2-1; D perhaps matches TRBD2 (6 bases). The CDR3 covers 14 residues. Per germline, CDR1 SGHRS and CDR2 YFSETQ. The ends were cut back, 0 bases at V and 9 bases at J, with 13 bases in the middle. CDR3 loop: CASSLELAESEQFF. The CDR3 region has the DNA TGCGCCAGCAGCTTGGAACTAGCAGAGAGTGAGCAGTTCTTC. The variable domain in full, with the rest retrieved from reference TRBV5-1 and TRBJ2-1, is KAGVTQTPRYLIKTRGQQVTLSCSPISGHRSVSWYQQTPGQGLQFLFEYFSETQRNKGNFPGRFSGRQFSNSRSEMNVSTLELGDSALYLCASSLELAESEQFFGPGTRLTVL.

This clone was recorded a few times. J is TRBJ1-4 and V is TRBV11-2; 7 bases match TRBD1. CDR1 is SGHAT and CDR2 is FQNNGV in the germline V gene. Trimming took 0 bases from V and 8 from J; bases not matched to a gene: 15. The CDR3 has 18 amino acids. The CDR3 spells CASSLDWAGYRGKEKLFF. CDR3 coding DNA: TGTGCCAGCAGCTTAGATTGGGCAGGGTACAGGGGAAAGGAAAAACTGTTTTTT. The full variable domain, in which reference TRBV11-2 and TRBJ1-4 provide the parts outside the CDR3, is EAGVAQSPRYKIIEKRQSVAFWCNPISGHATLYWYQQILGQGPKLLIQFQNNGVVDDSQLPKDRFSAERLKGVDSTLKIQPAKLEDSAVYLCASSLDWAGYRGKEKLFFGSGTQLSVL.

The chain has TRBV5-4 and TRBJ2-6; 7 bases align to TRBD2. The CDR3 contains 18 residues. Germline V gives CDR1 SGHNT, CDR2 YYREEE (reference sequence). The J segment lost 5 bases and the V segment lost 5 bases, leaving 16 bases of the junction unmatched. The CDR3: CASRPVGGGDIRANVLTF. CDR3 bases: TGTGCCAGCAGGCCGGTGGGGGGGGGTGATATTAGGGCCAACGTCCTGACTTTC.

Comments on this clone: The identical CDR3 is also encoded by other nucleotide sequences in the sample. The chain has TRBV7-9 and TRBJ1-3; maybe TRBD1 (6 bases). This CDR3 comprises 15 residues. V was pared by 5 bases and J by 1 base, with 12 bases between. From germline, CDR1 is SEHNR and CDR2 FQNEAQ (reference sequence). The DNA of the CDR3 is TGTGCCAGCAGCCCTAGGGGGGGATCTGGAAACACCATATATTTT. This encodes CASSPRGGSGNTIYF.

The chain couples TRBV5-4 to TRBJ2-5, with D perhaps matching TRBD1 (5 bases). The length of the CDR3 is 15 residues. Germline loops: CDR1 SGHNT, CDR2 YYREEE (reference sequence). The V end was cut by 0 bases, the J end by 5 bases, with 14 bases between. DNA of the CDR3: TGTGCCAGCAGCTTGGGTTCCAGGGCCGCGGAGACCCAGTACTTC. This encodes CASSLGSRAAETQYF.